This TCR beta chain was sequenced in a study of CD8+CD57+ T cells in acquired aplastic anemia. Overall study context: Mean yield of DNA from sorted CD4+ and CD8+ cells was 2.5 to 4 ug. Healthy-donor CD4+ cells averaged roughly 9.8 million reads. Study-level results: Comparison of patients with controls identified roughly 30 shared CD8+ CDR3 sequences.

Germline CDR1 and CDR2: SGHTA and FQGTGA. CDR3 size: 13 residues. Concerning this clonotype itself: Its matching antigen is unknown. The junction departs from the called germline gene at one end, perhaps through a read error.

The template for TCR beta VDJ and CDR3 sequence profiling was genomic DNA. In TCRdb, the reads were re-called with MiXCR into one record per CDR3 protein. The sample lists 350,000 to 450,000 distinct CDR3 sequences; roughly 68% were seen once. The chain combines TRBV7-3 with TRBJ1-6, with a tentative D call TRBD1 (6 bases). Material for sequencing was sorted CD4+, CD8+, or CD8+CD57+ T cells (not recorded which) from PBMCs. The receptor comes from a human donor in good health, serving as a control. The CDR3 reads CASSETGTQPLHF. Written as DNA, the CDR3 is TGTGCCAGCAGTGAGACAGGAACCCAGCCCCTTCACTTT.